This T cell receptor (beta chain) was sequenced during a study of T cell responses to AZD1222 COVID-19 vaccine. Here immunoSEQ multiplex PCR was the method, and the copy in TCRdb shows in-frame clones only, minus some. The sample comprises about 160,000 clones, over 75% of which are singletons, and over 1.2% rests with the top ten. The sample here was peripheral blood, taken on day 0 of AZD1222 vaccination. The receptor's source is an adult in good health.

This CDR3 reads CASGSGQVDTGELFF. The CDR3 nucleotides read TGCGCCAGCGGCTCGGGACAGGTTGATACCGGGGAGCTGTTTTTT. The chain has TRBV5-1 and TRBJ2-2; 8 nucleotides agree with TRBD1. CDR3 length: 15 residues. Germline values: CDR1 SGHRS, CDR2 YFSETQ. The J segment lost 5 bases and the V segment lost 7 bases, leaving 10 bases of the junction unmatched.